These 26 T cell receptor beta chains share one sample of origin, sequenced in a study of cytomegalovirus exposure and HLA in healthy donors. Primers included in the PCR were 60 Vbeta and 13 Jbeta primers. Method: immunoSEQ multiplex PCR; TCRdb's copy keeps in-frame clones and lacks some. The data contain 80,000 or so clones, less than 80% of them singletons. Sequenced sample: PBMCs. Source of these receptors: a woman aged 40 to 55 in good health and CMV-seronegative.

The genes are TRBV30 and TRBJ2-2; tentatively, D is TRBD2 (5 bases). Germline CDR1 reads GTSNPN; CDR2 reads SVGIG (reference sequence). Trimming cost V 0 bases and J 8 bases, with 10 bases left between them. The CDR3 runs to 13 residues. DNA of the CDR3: TGTGCCTGGAGTGTTGGGAGTCCTGGGGAGCTGTTTTTT. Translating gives CAWSVGSPGELFF.

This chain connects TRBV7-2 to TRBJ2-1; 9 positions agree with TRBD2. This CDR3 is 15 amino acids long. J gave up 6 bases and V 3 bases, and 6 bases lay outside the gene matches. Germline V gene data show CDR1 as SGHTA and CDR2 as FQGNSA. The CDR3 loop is CASSLRGGLGNEQFF. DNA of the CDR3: TGTGCCAGCAGCTTGCGGGGGGGCCTAGGCAATGAGCAGTTCTTC.

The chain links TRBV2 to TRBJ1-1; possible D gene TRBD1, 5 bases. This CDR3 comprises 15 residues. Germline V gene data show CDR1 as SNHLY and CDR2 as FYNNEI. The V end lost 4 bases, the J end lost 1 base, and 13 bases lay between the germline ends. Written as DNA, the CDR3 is TGTGCCAGCAGTGGCCGGGGGACTAGGAACACTGAAGCTTTCTTT. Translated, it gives CASSGRGTRNTEAFF.

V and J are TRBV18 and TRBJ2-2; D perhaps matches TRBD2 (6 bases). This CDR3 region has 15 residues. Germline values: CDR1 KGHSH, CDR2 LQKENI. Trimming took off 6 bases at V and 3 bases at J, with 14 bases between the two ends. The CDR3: CASSRELADTGELFF. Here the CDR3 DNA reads TGTGCCAGCTCGCGGGAATTAGCGGACACCGGGGAGCTGTTTTTT.

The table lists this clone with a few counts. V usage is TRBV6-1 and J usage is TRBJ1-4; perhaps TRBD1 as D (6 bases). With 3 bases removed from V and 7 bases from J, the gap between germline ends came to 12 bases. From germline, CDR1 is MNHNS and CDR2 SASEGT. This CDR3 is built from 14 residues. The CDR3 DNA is TGTGCCAGCAGTGAGGGGGGGCTCGGTGAAAAACTGTTTTTT. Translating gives CASSEGGLGEKLFF.

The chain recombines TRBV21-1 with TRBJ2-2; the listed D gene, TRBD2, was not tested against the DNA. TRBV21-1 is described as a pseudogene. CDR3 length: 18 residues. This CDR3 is CASSKDMLAGEGTGELFF. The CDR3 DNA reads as TGTGCCAGCAGCAAAGATATGTTGGCGGGGGAGGGCACCGGGGAGCTGTTTTTT.

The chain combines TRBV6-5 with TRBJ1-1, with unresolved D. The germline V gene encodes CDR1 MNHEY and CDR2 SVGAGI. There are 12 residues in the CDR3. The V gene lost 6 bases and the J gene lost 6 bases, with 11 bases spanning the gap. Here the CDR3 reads CASRGSLPEAFF. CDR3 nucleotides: TGTGCCAGCAGGGGGAGTTTGCCTGAAGCTTTCTTT.

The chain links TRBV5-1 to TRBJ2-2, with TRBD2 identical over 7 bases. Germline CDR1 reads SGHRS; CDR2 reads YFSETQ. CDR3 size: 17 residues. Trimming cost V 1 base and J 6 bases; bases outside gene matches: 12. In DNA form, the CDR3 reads TGCGCCAGCAGCTTGCCCAGACTAGCCAGCGATGCCGGGGAGCTGTTTTTT. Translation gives CASSLPRLASDAGELFF.

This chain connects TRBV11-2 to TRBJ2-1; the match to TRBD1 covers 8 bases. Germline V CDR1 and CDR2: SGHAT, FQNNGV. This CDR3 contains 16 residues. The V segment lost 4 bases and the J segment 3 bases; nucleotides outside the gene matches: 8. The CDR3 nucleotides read TGTGCCAGCAGCTATAGTTATGGACAGGGCTACAATGAGCAGTTCTTC. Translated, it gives CASSYSYGQGYNEQFF. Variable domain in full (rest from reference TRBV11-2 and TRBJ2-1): EAGVAQSPRYKIIEKRQSVAFWCNPISGHATLYWYQQILGQGPKLLIQFQNNGVVDDSQLPKDRFSAERLKGVDSTLKIQPAKLEDSAVYLCASSYSYGQGYNEQFFGPGTRLTVL.

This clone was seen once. CDR3 DNA: TGTGCCAGCAGCCTCACGGGACAGGGGGGAACGAACTATGGCTACACCTTC. Protein: CASSLTGQGGTNYGYTF. This rearrangement joins TRBV7-2 to TRBJ1-2; 11 bases line up with TRBD1. The ends lost 5 bases at V and 2 bases at J; junction bases unmatched: 10. Germline-derived CDR1 and CDR2 are SGHTA and FQGNSA. The CDR3 contains 17 residues.

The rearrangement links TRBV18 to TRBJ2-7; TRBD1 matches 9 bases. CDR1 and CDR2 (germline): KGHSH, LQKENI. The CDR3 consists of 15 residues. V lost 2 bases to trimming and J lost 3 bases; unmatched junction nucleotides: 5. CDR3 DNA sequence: TGTGCCAGCTCACCAGCCGGGACAGGGAACTACGAGCAGTACTTC. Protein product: CASSPAGTGNYEQYF.

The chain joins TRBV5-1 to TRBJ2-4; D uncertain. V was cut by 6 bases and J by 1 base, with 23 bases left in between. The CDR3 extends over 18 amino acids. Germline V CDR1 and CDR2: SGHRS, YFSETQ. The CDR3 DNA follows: TGCGCCAGCACAAATAGCCCCGGTAGAGGTGGGGCCAAAAACATTCAGTACTTC. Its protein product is CASTNSPGRGGAKNIQYF.

CDR3 bases: TGCGCCAGCCATAGCGGGAGACACGGCCCCTACAATGAGCAGTTCTTC. Protein: CASHSGRHGPYNEQFF. The chain recombines TRBV5-1 with TRBJ2-1; 9 positions match TRBD2. Looked up from germline, CDR1 is SGHRS and CDR2 is YFSETQ. The V and J ends lost 7 bases and 2 bases, in that order; junction bases with no gene match: 10. The CDR3 extends over 16 amino acids.

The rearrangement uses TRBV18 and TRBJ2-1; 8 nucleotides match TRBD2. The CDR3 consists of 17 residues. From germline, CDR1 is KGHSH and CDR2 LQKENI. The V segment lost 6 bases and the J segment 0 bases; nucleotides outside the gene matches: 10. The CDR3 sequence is CASSPLAGGGSYNEQFF. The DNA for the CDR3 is TGTGCCAGCTCGCCTCTCGCGGGGGGAGGCTCCTACAATGAGCAGTTCTTC.

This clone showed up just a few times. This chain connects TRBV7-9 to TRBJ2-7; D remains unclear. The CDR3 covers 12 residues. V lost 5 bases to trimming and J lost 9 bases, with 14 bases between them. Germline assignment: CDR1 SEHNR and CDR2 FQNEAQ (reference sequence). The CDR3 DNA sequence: TGTGCCAGCAGCCTCCCCCCCTTCGGGCAGTACTTC. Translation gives CASSLPPFGQYF. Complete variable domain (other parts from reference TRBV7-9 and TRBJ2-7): DTGVSQNPRHKITKRGQNVTFRCDPISEHNRLYWYRQTLGQGPEFLTYFQNEAQLEKSRLLSDRFSAERPKGSFSTLEIQRTEQGDSAMYLCASSLPPFGQYFGPGTRLTVT.

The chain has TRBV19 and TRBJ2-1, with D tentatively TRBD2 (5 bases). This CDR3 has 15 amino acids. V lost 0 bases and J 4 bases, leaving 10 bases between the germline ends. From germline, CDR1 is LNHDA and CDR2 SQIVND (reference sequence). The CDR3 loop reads CASSIDLAEYNEQFF. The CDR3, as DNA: TGTGCCAGTAGTATAGACCTAGCCGAGTACAATGAGCAGTTCTTC.

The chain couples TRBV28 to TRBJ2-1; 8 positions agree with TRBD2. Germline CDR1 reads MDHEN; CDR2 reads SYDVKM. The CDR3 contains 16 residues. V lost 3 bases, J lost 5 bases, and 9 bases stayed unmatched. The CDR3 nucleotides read TGTGCCAGCAGTTTCTACCCAGCGGGAGCGAACAATGAGCAGTTCTTC. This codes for CASSFYPAGANNEQFF.

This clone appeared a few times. CDR3 bases: TGCGCCAGCAGCCGTGGGCAGGGGGTAGGTGAGACCCAGTACTTC. It specifies CASSRGQGVGETQYF. This sequence joins TRBV4-3 and TRBJ2-5, with 7 bases fitting TRBD1. In germline, CDR1 is LGHNA, CDR2 YSLEER. This CDR3 is built from 15 residues. The V segment lost 4 bases and the J segment 5 bases; nucleotides outside the gene matches: 10.

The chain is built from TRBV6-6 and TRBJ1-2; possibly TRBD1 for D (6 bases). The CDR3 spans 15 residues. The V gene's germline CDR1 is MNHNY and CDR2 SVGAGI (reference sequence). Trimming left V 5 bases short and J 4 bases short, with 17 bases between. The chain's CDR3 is CASSANRRTVYGYTF. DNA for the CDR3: TGTGCCAGCAGTGCGAACCGACGGACAGTCTATGGCTACACCTTC.

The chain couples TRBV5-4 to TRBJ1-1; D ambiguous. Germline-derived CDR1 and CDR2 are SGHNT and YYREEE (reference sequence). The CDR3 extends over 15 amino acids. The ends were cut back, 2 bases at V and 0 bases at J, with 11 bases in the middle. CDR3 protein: CASSLPLGMNTEAFF. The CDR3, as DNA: TGTGCCAGCAGCTTACCTCTCGGGATGAACACTGAAGCTTTCTTT. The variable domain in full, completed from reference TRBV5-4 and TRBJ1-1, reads ETGVTQSPTHLIKTRGQQVTLRCSSQSGHNTVSWYQQALGQGPQFIFQYYREEENGRGNFPPRFSGLQFPNYSSELNVNALELDDSALYLCASSLPLGMNTEAFFGQGTRLTVV.

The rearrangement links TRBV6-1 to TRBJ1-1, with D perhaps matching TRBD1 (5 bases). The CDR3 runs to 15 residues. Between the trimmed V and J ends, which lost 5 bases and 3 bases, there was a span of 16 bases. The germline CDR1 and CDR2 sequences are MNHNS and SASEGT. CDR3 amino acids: CASSIQRDWDTEAFF. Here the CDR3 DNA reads TGTGCCAGCAGTATTCAACGGGACTGGGACACTGAAGCTTTCTTT.

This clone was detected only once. The chain's CDR3 is CASSYDGFPAGNTIYF. Written as DNA, the CDR3 is TGTGCCAGCAGTTACGACGGGTTCCCCGCTGGAAACACCATATATTTT. The chain combines TRBV6-5 with TRBJ1-3; D is unclear. CDR1 is MNHEY and CDR2 is SVGAGI in the germline V gene. The CDR3 totals 16 residues. V gave up 2 bases and J gave up 2 bases, with 13 bases separating them.

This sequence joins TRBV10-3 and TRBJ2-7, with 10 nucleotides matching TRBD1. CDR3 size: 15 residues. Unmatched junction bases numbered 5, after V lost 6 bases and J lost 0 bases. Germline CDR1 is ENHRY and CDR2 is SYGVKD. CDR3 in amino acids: CAISATGGPSYEQYF. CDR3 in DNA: TGTGCCATCAGCGCGACAGGGGGCCCCTCCTACGAGCAGTACTTC.

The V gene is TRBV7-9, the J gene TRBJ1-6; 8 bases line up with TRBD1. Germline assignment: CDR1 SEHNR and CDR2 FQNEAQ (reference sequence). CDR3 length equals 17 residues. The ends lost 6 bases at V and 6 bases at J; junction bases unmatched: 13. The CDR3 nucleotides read TGTGCCAGCAGGGCCGACAGGGGAAGGGAGACTAATTCACCCCTCCACTTT. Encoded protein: CASRADRGRETNSPLHF.

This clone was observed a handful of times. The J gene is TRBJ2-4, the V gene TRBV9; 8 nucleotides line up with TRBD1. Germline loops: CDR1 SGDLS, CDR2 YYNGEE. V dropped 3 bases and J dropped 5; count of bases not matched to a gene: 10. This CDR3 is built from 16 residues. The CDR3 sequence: CASSARESRGQNIQYF. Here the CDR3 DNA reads TGTGCCAGCAGCGCACGAGAATCCAGGGGGCAAAACATTCAGTACTTC. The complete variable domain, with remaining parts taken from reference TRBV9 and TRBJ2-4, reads DSGVTQTPKHLITATGQRVTLRCSPRSGDLSVYWYQQSLDQGLQFLIQYYNGEERAKGNILERFSAQQFPDLHSELNLSSLELGDSALYFCASSARESRGQNIQYFGAGTRLSVL.

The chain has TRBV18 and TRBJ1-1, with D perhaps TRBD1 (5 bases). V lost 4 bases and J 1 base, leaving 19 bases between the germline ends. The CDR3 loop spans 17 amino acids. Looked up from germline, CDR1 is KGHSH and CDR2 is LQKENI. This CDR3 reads CASSLLGTGSRNTEAFF. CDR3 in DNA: TGTGCCAGCTCACTTCTGGGTACAGGTTCGCGGAACACTGAAGCTTTCTTT.